These 7 T cell receptor beta chains came from one sample sequenced in a study of blood T cell repertoires in COVID-19. TCRdb keeps only in-frame clones here, not all; method: immunoSEQ multiplex PCR. Seen here are around 500,000 clones, approximately 90% observed once, and the top ten hold 8% to 9.5%. Sequencing was done on a sample of PBMCs or T cells enriched from blood (not recorded which). The receptor set was obtained from a woman aged 55 to 70 who had recovered from COVID-19.

The chain carries TRBV25-1 and TRBJ2-1; weak D call: TRBD1 (5 bases). From germline, CDR1 is MGHDK and CDR2 SYGVNS. This CDR3 is 15 amino acids long. V was pared by 4 bases and J by 0 bases, with 10 bases between. CDR3 coding DNA: TGTGCCAGCAGTGTAGGGGTGAGCTCCTACAATGAGCAGTTCTTC. Encoded protein: CASSVGVSSYNEQFF.

The chain is built from TRBV7-8 and TRBJ1-5; a weak D match, TRBD1 (5 bases). The CDR3 has 13 residues. In germline, CDR1 is SGHVS, CDR2 FQNEAQ. The V end lost 2 bases, the J end lost 5 bases, and 7 bases lay between the germline ends. DNA for the CDR3: TGTGCCAGCAGCTTACAGGGTCATCAGCCCCAGCATTTT. It is translated as CASSLQGHQPQHF. Full variable domain (outside the CDR3, taken from reference TRBV7-8 and TRBJ1-5): GAGVSQSPRYKVAKRGQDVALRCDPISGHVSLFWYQQALGQGPEFLTYFQNEAQLDKSGLPSDRFFAERPEGSVSTLKIQRTQQEDSAVYLCASSLQGHQPQHFGDGTRLSIL.

V is TRBV7-6 and J is TRBJ2-5; TRBD2 agrees at 8 bases. Looked up from germline, CDR1 is SGHVS and CDR2 is FNYEAQ. This CDR3 is 15 amino acids long. V shed 6 bases, J shed 5 bases, and the junction held 11 bases outside the gene matches. Here the CDR3 DNA reads TGTGCCAGCAGTTCAGGACGGGGGGGGCAGGAGACCCAGTACTTC. Protein: CASSSGRGGQETQYF.

This clone was seen a single time. The V call is TRBV20-1, the J call TRBJ1-5; 8 bases match TRBD1. From germline, CDR1 is DFQATT and CDR2 SNEGSKA (reference sequence). The CDR3 runs to 13 residues. J was trimmed by 4 bases and V by 3 bases; bases with no gene match: 2. The CDR3: CSASWTGNQPQHF. The CDR3 coding sequence is TGCAGTGCTAGTTGGACAGGGAATCAGCCCCAGCATTTT.

The chain couples TRBV9 to TRBJ1-4; 11 positions agree with TRBD1. Per the germline V gene, CDR1 is SGDLS and CDR2 is YYNGEE. Trimming at V came to 3 bases and at J to 6 bases, leaving 4 bases not matched to a gene. This CDR3 contains 15 residues. The CDR3 reads CASSAGQGADEKLFF. In DNA, the CDR3 is TGTGCCAGCAGCGCCGGACAGGGGGCGGATGAAAAACTGTTTTTT.

The CDR3 nucleotides read TGTGCCAGCAGCTTGGCCACTCTTTACAATGAGCAGTTCTTC. The encoded protein is CASSLATLYNEQFF. The chain carries TRBV5-6 and TRBJ2-1; unclear D gene. Per germline, CDR1 SGHDT and CDR2 YYEEEE. The ends were cut back, 0 bases at V and 4 bases at J, with 8 bases in the middle. CDR3 length: 14 amino acids. The full variable domain, its missing parts supplied by reference TRBV5-6 and TRBJ2-1, is DAGVTQSPTHLIKTRGQQVTLRCSPKSGHDTVSWYQQALGQGPQFIFQYYEEEERQRGNFPDRFSGHQFPNYSSELNVNALLLGDSALYLCASSLATLYNEQFFGPGTRLTVL.

This chain links TRBV5-1 with TRBJ2-7; TRBD1 aligns across 9 bases. This CDR3 comprises 16 residues. CDR1 and CDR2 from the germline V gene are SGHRS and YFSETQ. V trimming: 4 bases; J trimming: 2 bases; junction bases outside the gene matches: 10. Here the CDR3 reads CASSAAGTGPPYEQYF. The CDR3 bases are TGCGCCAGCAGCGCAGCCGGGACAGGGCCACCCTACGAGCAGTACTTC.